The rows below give T cell receptor beta chains drawn from one sample of a study of CD8+ T cells in alopecia areata. Measured with immunoSEQ multiplex PCR; TCRdb has only the in-frame clones, and not every one. The table shows about 270,000 clones, with roughly 63% occurring only once. This specimen was CD4+ T cells sorted from blood, taken between weeks 51 and 52, from a patient treated with tofacitinib. The receptors derive from a human donor with alopecia areata. CDR3s include the opening cysteine and the closing phenylalanine or tryptophan. The D gene is left open where the match is weak. Size is stated for part of the rows, as once, few or many counts, or as a class when the clone is expanded.

V: TRBV11-2; D: -; size: few; J: TRBJ2-2; length: 16; DNA: TGTGCCAGCAGCTTACTGTCAGGGGTGCACACCGGGGAGCTGTTTTTT; CDR3: CASSLLSGVHTGELFF
V: TRBV11-2; D: -; size: few; J: TRBJ2-7; length: 14; DNA: TGTGCCAGCAGCTTAAGCACCGAATACTACGAGCAGTACTTC; CDR3: CASSLSTEYYEQYF
V: TRBV2; D: -; size: -; J: TRBJ2-7; length: 15; DNA: TGTGCCAGCAGTGCGGGCAGGACTGACTCCTACGAGCAGTACTTC; CDR3: CASSAGRTDSYEQYF
V: TRBV4-3; D: -; size: -; J: TRBJ2-3; length: 15; DNA: TGCGCCAGCAGCCAATTAAGGCAGGGCGCAGATACGCAGTATTTT; CDR3: CASSQLRQGADTQYF
V: TRBV25-1; D: -; size: -; J: TRBJ1-2; length: 15; DNA: TGTGCCAGCAGTGAATCTGGGGGAGAAAGCTATGGCTACACCTTC; CDR3: CASSESGGESYGYTF
V: TRBV29-1; D: TRBD1; size: -; J: TRBJ2-3; length: 14; DNA: TGCAGCGTTGCCCCCGGGACAGTCACAGATACGCAGTATTTT; CDR3: CSVAPGTVTDTQYF
V: TRBV30; D: -; size: -; J: TRBJ1-6; length: 13; DNA: TGTGCCTGGAGGCCCGATGAGGATTCACCCCTCCACTTT; CDR3: CAWRPDEDSPLHF
V: TRBV7-2; D: TRBD1; size: -; J: TRBJ1-1; length: 16; DNA: TGTGCCAGCAGCCCCAGGACAGGGGGGTGGAACACTGAAGCTTTCTTT; CDR3: CASSPRTGGWNTEAFF
V: TRBV9; D: -; size: few; J: TRBJ1-4; length: 19; DNA: TGTGCCAGCAGCGTAGCCCCTGCGGGACGGTCCGCAACTAATGAAAAACTGTTTTTT; CDR3: CASSVAPAGRSATNEKLFF
V: TRBV9; D: TRBD1; size: -; J: TRBJ2-2; length: 15; DNA: TGTGCCAGCAGCCTCCGGACAGGGGGCACCGGGGAGCTGTTTTTT; CDR3: CASSLRTGGTGELFF
V: TRBV4-2; D: -; size: few; J: TRBJ2-2; length: 15; DNA: TGTGCCAGCAGCCATGTCGGGTTGAACACCGGGGAGCTGTTTTTT; CDR3: CASSHVGLNTGELFF
V: TRBV11-2; D: -; size: -; J: TRBJ1-5; length: 13; DNA: TGTGCCAGCAGCTTAAACAGGAATCAGCCCCAGCATTTT; CDR3: CASSLNRNQPQHF
V: TRBV5-4; D: -; size: -; J: TRBJ2-5; length: 16; DNA: TGTGCCAGCAGCCCCGAGGCGACCTTGCTGCAAGAGACCCAGTACTTC; CDR3: CASSPEATLLQETQYF
V: TRBV2; D: -; size: few; J: TRBJ1-4; length: 12; DNA: TGTGCCACGCAGATGGTAGAGGAAAAACTGTTTTTT; CDR3: CATQMVEEKLFF
V: TRBV30; D: -; size: few; J: TRBJ1-2; length: 15; DNA: TGTGCCTGGAGCCCAGGGACCGCCGGTAACTATGGCTACACCTTC; CDR3: CAWSPGTAGNYGYTF
V: TRBV20-1; D: -; size: few; J: TRBJ2-1; length: 11; DNA: TGCAGTGCCCGAACTTTCAATGAGCAGTTCTTC; CDR3: CSARTFNEQFF
V: TRBV5-1; D: -; size: -; J: TRBJ1-1; length: 15; DNA: TGCGCCAGCAGCTTGGTTAGGGGTGTGAACACTGAAGCTTTCTTT; CDR3: CASSLVRGVNTEAFF
V: TRBV7-8; D: -; size: -; J: TRBJ2-3; length: 14; DNA: TGTGCCAGCAGCCTCGTCCCGGATGGGAGTACGCAGTATTTT; CDR3: CASSLVPDGSTQYF
V: TRBV6-5; D: -; size: once; J: TRBJ2-3; length: 14; DNA: TGTGCCAGCAGTTACGGGGAAATCACAGATACGCAGTATTTT; CDR3: CASSYGEITDTQYF
V: TRBV29-1; D: TRBD2; size: -; J: TRBJ2-1; length: 14; DNA: TGCAGCGTTGAAGGAGGTAGCGGGGCCAATGAGCAGTTCTTC; CDR3: CSVEGGSGANEQFF